This T cell receptor beta chain was documented in a study of blood T cell repertoires in COVID-19. Repertoires were generated with immunoSEQ multiplex PCR, while TCRdb's copy carries only in-frame clones and drops some. The repertoire holds 250,000 to 350,000 clones, with about nine tenths as singletons. This receptor was taken from a woman between 45 and 60 years old with COVID-19, enrolled during active disease. What was sequenced was peripheral blood.

CDR3 sequence (DNA): TGTGCCAGCAGTTACTCTCGGGGGAATGAGCAGTTCTTC. Translated: CASSYSRGNEQFF. V and J are TRBV6-5 and TRBJ2-1; a weak D match, TRBD2 (6 bases). V lost 0 bases, J lost 7 bases, and 7 bases lay in between. The CDR3 contains 13 residues. Germline V CDR1 and CDR2: MNHEY, SVGAGI.